These T cell receptor beta chains were read from a single sample in a study of cytomegalovirus exposure and HLA in healthy donors. Produced via immunoSEQ multiplex PCR; TCRdb's table is partial and in-frame only. The sample has 77,000 or so clones; over 70% are singletons. Sequenced: PBMCs. The source is a woman in her 40s in good health and CMV-seronegative. The CDR3 runs from the conserved cysteine through the conserved F or W. Each record gives: J gene, clone size, D gene, V gene, CDR3 protein. A D gene is named only where the DNA matches it firmly. Only some rows state a clone size, as once, few, many or a class for expanded clones.

TRBJ1-5,NA,NA,TRBV30,CAFNREGQPQHF
TRBJ2-1,NA,TRBD2,TRBV10-2,CASRGLAGANEQFF
TRBJ1-1,NA,TRBD1,TRBV7-2,CASRYGQANTEAFF
NA,few,TRBD2,TRBV7-2,CASSPGLAGAAYEQYF
TRBJ2-5,NA,TRBD2,TRBV7-3,CASSFSGRGQETQYF
TRBJ1-6,NA,NA,TRBV5-1,CASSLGGQQSSYNSPLHF
TRBJ2-3,NA,NA,TRBV5-1,CASSLGGHTDTQYF
TRBJ2-7,once,TRBD2,TRBV19,CASSAYRDYPPYEQYF
TRBJ1-2,NA,TRBD1,TRBV28,CASSLRDRLNYGYTF
TRBJ1-2,once,TRBD1,TRBV29-1,CSAVDRGRDYGYTF
TRBJ2-2,NA,NA,TRBV19,CASSAGLKNTGELFF
TRBJ2-3,NA,NA,TRBV10-1,CASSGGSYDTQYF
TRBJ2-7,few,NA,TRBV7-9,CASSLAGGHAYEQYF
TRBJ1-1,once,TRBD1,TRBV28,CASREAGTGGTEAFF
TRBJ2-1,NA,NA,TRBV19,CASSIGSGLYNEQFF
TRBJ2-3,NA,TRBD2,TRBV7-2,CASTRDYRTDTQYF
TRBJ2-5,NA,NA,TRBV5-4,CASRAEVLLVQETQYF
TRBJ2-2,NA,NA,TRBV7-3,CASSLNADAGELFF
TRBJ1-2,NA,NA,TRBV6-6,CASIVSGYVNYGYTF
TRBJ1-2,NA,TRBD1,TRBV10-1,CASRDSGGDRGYTF
TRBJ1-1,NA,TRBD1,TRBV18,CASSPPGDRGAFF
TRBJ1-4,NA,TRBD1,TRBV11-2,CASSYTGANEKLFF
TRBJ1-5,NA,NA,TRBV2,CASSATQGSNQPQHF
TRBJ2-1,NA,NA,TRBV30,CAWTGGGQTPYNEQFF
TRBJ1-1,NA,NA,TRBV29-1,CSVEEPLGAEAFF
TRBJ1-3,NA,NA,TRBV5-1,CASSLASYSGNTIYF
TRBJ2-2,few,NA,TRBV7-6,CASSLVRGDTGELFF
TRBJ1-2,NA,TRBD1,TRBV30,CAWGDRVDRGYTF
TRBJ2-2,NA,TRBD1,TRBV2,CASSVTGGRTGELFF
TRBJ2-7,NA,TRBD1,TRBV6-5,CASSYVQGASYEQYF
TRBJ2-1,NA,TRBD2,TRBV7-9,CASSFDPAGGPRNEQFF
TRBJ1-4,NA,NA,TRBV28,CASSSLGGKNEKLFF
TRBJ1-3,NA,TRBD1,TRBV25-1,CASSEYVPGTETGNTIYF
TRBJ1-2,few,TRBD1,TRBV11-2,CASSSSEGAYGYTF
TRBJ1-1,NA,NA,TRBV19,CASTPSRTQNTEAFF
TRBJ2-1,NA,TRBD2,TRBV7-6,CASSFVGGTGFENEQFF
TRBJ2-1,NA,NA,TRBV11-2,CASSLDSYDGNEQFF